The 2 T cell receptor beta chains below come from one sample, sequenced in a study of CD8+ T cells in alopecia areata. It was cDNA, reverse transcribed from extracted RNA, that served as the sequencing template. Assay: immunoSEQ multiplex PCR; the TCRdb copy retains only in-frame clones and omits some. The sample yields approximately 110,000 clones, without any singletons. Sequencing was done on a sample of lesional skin. The receptor source for this set is a C3H/HeJ mouse with alopecia areata. These mice share the MHC haplotype H2-k.

A word on this clone: Gene names are the mouse ones. The sequence runs out 4 residues before the end of the CDR3; the remainder is reconstructed from the germline J gene. The chain couples TRBV13-3 to TRBJ2-2, with D perhaps matching TRBD2 (6 bases). This CDR3 comprises 14 residues. Germline lookup yields CDR1 NNHDY and CDR2 SYVADS. V gave up 5 bases and J gave up 2 bases, with 10 bases separating them. The sequenced CDR3 bases are TGTGCCAGCAGGGGGGGATTGAACACCGGG. Amino acid sequence: CASRGGLNTG. The whole CDR3 sequence is CASRGGLNTGQLYF.

With respect to this clone: These gene names are mouse names. The sequenced fragment ends 4 residues before the CDR3 boundary, so the rest is inferred from the germline J gene. This chain uses TRBV16 with TRBJ1-2; maybe TRBD1 (6 bases). The CDR3 spans 14 residues. V lost 6 bases to trimming and J lost 0 bases, with 11 bases between them. The germline CDR1 and CDR2 sequences are SGHSA and FRNQAP. CDR3 DNA (partial): TGTGCAAGCAGTCAAGGGACATCAAACTCC. Encoded protein: CASSQGTSNS. The whole CDR3 region reads CASSQGTSNSDYTF.